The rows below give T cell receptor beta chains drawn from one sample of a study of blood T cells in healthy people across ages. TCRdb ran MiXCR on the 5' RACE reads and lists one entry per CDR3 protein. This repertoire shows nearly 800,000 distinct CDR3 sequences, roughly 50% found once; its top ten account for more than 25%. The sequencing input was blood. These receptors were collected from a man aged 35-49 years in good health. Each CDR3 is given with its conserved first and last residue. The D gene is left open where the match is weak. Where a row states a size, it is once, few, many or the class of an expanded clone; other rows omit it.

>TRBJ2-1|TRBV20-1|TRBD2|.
TGCAGTGCTAGCGGGGGGGCACACACATGGACTGAGCAGTTCTTC
CSASGGAHTWTEQFF
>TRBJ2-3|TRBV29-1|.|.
TGCAGCGCCCGAAGGGTCTCCTCAGATACGCAGTATTTT
CSARRVSSDTQYF
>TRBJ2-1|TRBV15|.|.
TGTGCCACCAGCAGAGAAGAGGGATCATGGAAGGAGCAGTTCTTC
CATSREEGSWKEQFF
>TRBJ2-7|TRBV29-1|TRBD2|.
TGCAGCGTTTTGCTAGCGGGAGGGCTCGAGCAGTACTTC
CSVLLAGGLEQYF
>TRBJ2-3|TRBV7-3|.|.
TGTGCCAGCAGCTTATGGAGCTCGAATACAGATACGCAGTATTTT
CASSLWSSNTDTQYF
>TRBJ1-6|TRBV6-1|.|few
TGTGCCAGCAGTGAAACCCATTCACCCCTCCACTTT
CASSETHSPLHF
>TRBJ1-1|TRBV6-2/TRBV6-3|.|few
TGTGCCAGCAGCAAAGCGGCCGTAAGAGCTTTCTTT
CASSKAAVRAFF
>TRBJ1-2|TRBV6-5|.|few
TGTGCCAGCAGTCCCCAGGGTATCTATGGCTACACCTTC
CASSPQGIYGYTF
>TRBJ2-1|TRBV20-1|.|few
TGCAGTGCTAACCCCGCGCTCTCGGCTAACTACAATGAGCAGTTCTTC
CSANPALSANYNEQFF
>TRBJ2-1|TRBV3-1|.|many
TGTGCCAGCAGCCCTCAATTGACTAGTACTGAGCAGTTCTTC
CASSPQLTSTEQFF
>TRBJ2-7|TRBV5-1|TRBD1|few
TGCGCCAGCAGCTTTCAGGGACAGGGTGTCATCTACGAGCAGTACTTC
CASSFQGQGVIYEQYF
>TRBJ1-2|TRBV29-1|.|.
TGCAGCGTTGGCGTGGGGAACTACACCTTC
CSVGVGNYTF
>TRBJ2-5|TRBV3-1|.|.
TGTGCCAGCAGGGATGGGATGCAAGAGACCCAGTACTTC
CASRDGMQETQYF
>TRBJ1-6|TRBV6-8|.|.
TGTGCCAGCAGTTTCAGGACGGGGGTTAATTCACCCCTCCACTTT
CASSFRTGVNSPLHF
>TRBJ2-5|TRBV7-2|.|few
TGTGCCAGCAGCCCATCCACCGCAGGCGGGGCGGGGACCCAGTACTTC
CASSPSTAGGAGTQYF
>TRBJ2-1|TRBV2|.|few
TGTGCCAGCAGCCCCGGGACAACCTACAATGAGCAGTTCTTC
CASSPGTTYNEQFF
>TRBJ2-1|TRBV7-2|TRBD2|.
TGTGCCAGCAGCCCCTGGACTAGCACCAATGAGCAGTTCTTC
CASSPWTSTNEQFF
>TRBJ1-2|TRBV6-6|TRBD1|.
TGTGCCAGCAGTTCCCTGGGACAGGGGGCAGAAGGATATGGCTACACCTTC
CASSSLGQGAEGYGYTF
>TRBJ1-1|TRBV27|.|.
TGTGCCAGCAGTACAGGGCCTTCAACTGAAGCTTTCTTT
CASSTGPSTEAFF
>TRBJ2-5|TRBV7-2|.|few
TGTGCCAGCAGCTTTTCCGACGGAACACAAGAGACCCAGTACTTC
CASSFSDGTQETQYF
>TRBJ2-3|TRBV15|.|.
TGTGCCACCAGCAGAGTATACCCTCCAGATACGCAGTATTTT
CATSRVYPPDTQYF
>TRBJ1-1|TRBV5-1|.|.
TGCGCCAGCAGACCAGCAGGAGCCACTGAAGCTTTCTTT
CASRPAGATEAFF
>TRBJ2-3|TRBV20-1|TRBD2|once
TGCAGTGTGGGACTCTGGCGGGGGGGCCAAGGAGATACGCAGTATTTT
CSVGLWRGGQGDTQYF
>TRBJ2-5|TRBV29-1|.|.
TGCAGCGTTGGAGGGTCGGAGACCCAGTACTTC
CSVGGSETQYF
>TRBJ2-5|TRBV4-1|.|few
TGCGCCAGCACCCGGGACGCAACAGGGTGGCAAGAGACCCAGTACTTC
CASTRDATGWQETQYF
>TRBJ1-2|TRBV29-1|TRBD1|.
TGCAGCGCCCACTCGGGACAGGGGTACGGCTACACCTTC
CSAHSGQGYGYTF
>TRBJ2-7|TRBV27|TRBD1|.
TGTGCCAGCAGTTCCCCCGGGACAGGGGGATGGGAGCAGTACTTC
CASSSPGTGGWEQYF
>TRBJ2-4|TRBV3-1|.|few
TGTGCCAGCAGCCTCATTGGAGGTACCAAAAACATTCAGTACTTC
CASSLIGGTKNIQYF
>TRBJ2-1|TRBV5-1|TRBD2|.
TGCGCCAGCAGCTTGGAACTAGCGAATGCCTACAATGAGCAGTTCTTC
CASSLELANAYNEQFF
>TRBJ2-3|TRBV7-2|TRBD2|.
TGTGCCAGCAGCCCGAGCGGGGGAAGTAGCACAGATACGCAGTATTTT
CASSPSGGSSTDTQYF
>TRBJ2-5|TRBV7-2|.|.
TGTGCCAGCAGCTTGGGGGTGGTTCCGGACCAAGAGACCCAGTACTTC
CASSLGVVPDQETQYF
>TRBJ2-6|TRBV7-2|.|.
TGTGCCAGCAGCTTTAAAGGAACTGGGGCCAACGTCCTGACTTTC
CASSFKGTGANVLTF
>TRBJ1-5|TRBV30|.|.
TGTGCCTGGGGACAAGGGGACCGCCGAGGTCAGCCCCAGCATTTT
CAWGQGDRRGQPQHF
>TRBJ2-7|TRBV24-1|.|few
TGTGCCACCAGTGATCCCCGGGGGCTAAACGAGCAGTACTTC
CATSDPRGLNEQYF
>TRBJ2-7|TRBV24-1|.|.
TGTGCCACCAGTGACCCCACGGGGGTCGATATGAATGGCGAGCAGTACTTC
CATSDPTGVDMNGEQYF
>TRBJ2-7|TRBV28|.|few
TGTGCCAGCAGTTCCCCGGACGGAACTTACGAGCAGTACTTC
CASSSPDGTYEQYF
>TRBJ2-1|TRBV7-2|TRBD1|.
TGTGCCAGCAGCCCGAGGGGGCCTTCGGGCAGTGAGCAGTTCTTC
CASSPRGPSGSEQFF
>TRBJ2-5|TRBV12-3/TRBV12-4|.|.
TGTGCCAGCAGTCCTATTGTCGGGGGCCTTTTTCGGACCCAGTACTTC
CASSPIVGGLFRTQYF
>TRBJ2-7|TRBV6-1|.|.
TGTGCCAGCAGTGAAGACCCGGAGGGGGCCTACGAGCAGTACTTC
CASSEDPEGAYEQYF
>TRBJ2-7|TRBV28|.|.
TGTGCCAGCAGTCCAGGCCGTAACGAGCAGTACTTC
CASSPGRNEQYF
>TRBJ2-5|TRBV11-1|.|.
TGTGCCAGCAGCTTAGGTGGGAGCGGGTGGACCCAGTACTTC
CASSLGGSGWTQYF
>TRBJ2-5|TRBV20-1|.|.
TGCAGTGCTAGAGATCTAGCCGGGTACCAAGAGACCCAGTACTTC
CSARDLAGYQETQYF
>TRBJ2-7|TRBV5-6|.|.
TGTGCCAGCAGCTCCACCGAACGGCCGGGGGAGAACGAGCAGTACTTC
CASSSTERPGENEQYF
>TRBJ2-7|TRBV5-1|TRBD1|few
TGCGCCAGCAGCTTAGGACAGGGAGGCGCCTACGAGCAGTACTTC
CASSLGQGGAYEQYF
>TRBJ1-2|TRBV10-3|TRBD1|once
TGTGCCATCAGTGAGAATCAGGGGGCCCATGGCTACACCTTC
CAISENQGAHGYTF
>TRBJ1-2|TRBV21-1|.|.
TGTGCCAGCAGGTCCCCGGGACAGGGGTTTTTCGACTATGGCTACACCTTC
CASRSPGQGFFDYGYTF
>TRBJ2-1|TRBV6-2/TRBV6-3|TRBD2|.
TGTGCCAGCAGTGCTCTAGCGGGCCCTTACCCTGAGCAGTTCTTC
CASSALAGPYPEQFF
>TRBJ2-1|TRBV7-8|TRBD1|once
TGTGCCAGCAGCCTAGGGACAGGGGCTCTGAATGAGCAGTTCTTC
CASSLGTGALNEQFF
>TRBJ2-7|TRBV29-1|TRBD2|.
TGCAGCGCCCGGACTAGCGTCTACGAGCAGTACTTC
CSARTSVYEQYF
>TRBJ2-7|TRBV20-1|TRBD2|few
TGCAGTGCTAGAGAGCGGGGGGCCCACTACGAGCAGTACTTC
CSARERGAHYEQYF
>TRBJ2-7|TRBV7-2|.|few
TGTGCCAGCAGCCTAACGTTCGAGCCGGGTGAGCAGTACTTC
CASSLTFEPGEQYF
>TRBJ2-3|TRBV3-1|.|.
TGTGCCAGCAGCCCCCTTTCGAGACAGCGCACAGATACGCAGTATTTT
CASSPLSRQRTDTQYF
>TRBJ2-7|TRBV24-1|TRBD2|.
TGTGCCACCAGTGATCCCGAGACTAGCGGGAGTTACGAGCAGTACTTC
CATSDPETSGSYEQYF
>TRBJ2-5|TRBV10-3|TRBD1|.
TGTGCCATCAGGAGAGGACAGGTTGAGGAAGAGACCCAGTACTTC
CAIRRGQVEEETQYF
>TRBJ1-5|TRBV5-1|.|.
TGCGCCAGCAGCTCCGAAGTGATGGGGAGTGGTCAGCCCCAGCATTTT
CASSSEVMGSGQPQHF